This passage covers 19 T cell receptor beta chains from one sample sequenced in a study of cytomegalovirus exposure and HLA in healthy donors. Assay: immunoSEQ multiplex PCR; the TCRdb copy retains only in-frame clones and omits some. The table includes approximately 110,000 clones, roughly nine tenths detected once. The sample taken for sequencing was PBMCs. These receptors all come from a woman aged 18-30 years in good health and CMV-seropositive.

This clone was recorded once. CDR3 residues: CAILYSGGPAYEQYF. CDR3 sequence (DNA): TGTGCCATTCTTTATAGCGGGGGGCCTGCCTACGAGCAGTACTTC. The genes are TRBV10-3 and TRBJ2-7, with 10 nucleotides matching TRBD2. Germline V gene data show CDR1 as ENHRY and CDR2 as SYGVKD. The CDR3 contains 15 residues. Germline trimming cut 9 bases from V and 2 bases from J; bases unmatched to any gene: 10.

The gene calls are TRBV7-8 and TRBJ1-1; D may be TRBD1 (5 bases). Deletions cut 2 bases from V and 1 base from J, with 11 bases between. The CDR3 loop spans 15 amino acids. Germline lookup yields CDR1 SGHVS and CDR2 FQNEAQ. CDR3 DNA: TGTGCCAGCAGCTTATTGGGGCGTGGGAACACTGAAGCTTTCTTT. The encoded protein is CASSLLGRGNTEAFF.

The rearrangement uses TRBV28 and TRBJ1-2, with 8 bases matching TRBD1. J was trimmed by 4 bases and V by 5 bases; bases with no gene match: 3. This CDR3 is 13 amino acids long. From germline, CDR1 is MDHEN and CDR2 SYDVKM. CDR3 residues: CASSIQGGYGYTF. CDR3 DNA: TGTGCCAGCAGTATACAGGGGGGCTATGGCTACACCTTC.

The chain has TRBV5-1 and TRBJ1-5, with D possibly TRBD1 on 5 matching bases. This CDR3 is 15 amino acids long. Germline-derived CDR1 and CDR2 are SGHRS and YFSETQ. With 0 bases removed from V and 1 base from J, the gap between germline ends came to 8 bases. Here the CDR3 DNA reads TGCGCCAGCAGCTTGGGGGGCGCGAGCAATCAGCCCCAGCATTTT. Encoded protein: CASSLGGASNQPQHF. The full variable domain, rest sourced from reference TRBV5-1 and TRBJ1-5, is KAGVTQTPRYLIKTRGQQVTLSCSPISGHRSVSWYQQTPGQGLQFLFEYFSETQRNKGNFPGRFSGRQFSNSRSEMNVSTLELGDSALYLCASSLGGASNQPQHFGDGTRLSIL.

The V and J genes are TRBV14 and TRBJ2-2; TRBD1 matches 7 bases. Germline V gene sequence: CDR1 SGHDN, CDR2 FVKESK. The CDR3 sequence is 15 residues long. V lost 4 bases to trimming and J lost 1 base; unmatched junction nucleotides: 3. The CDR3 spells CASSLRTGNTGELFF. DNA of the CDR3: TGTGCCAGCAGCCTGCGGACAGGGAACACCGGGGAGCTGTTTTTT.

V is TRBV6-1 and J is TRBJ1-5; D is uncertain. This CDR3 is built from 12 residues. V gave up 5 bases and J gave up 4 bases, with 6 bases separating them. The germline CDR1 and CDR2 sequences are MNHNS and SASEGT. The chain's CDR3 is CASSSGNQPQHF. The CDR3 nucleotides read TGTGCCAGCAGTTCGGGGAATCAGCCCCAGCATTTT.

This chain connects TRBV4-1 to TRBJ1-1, with a tentative D call TRBD1 (6 bases). V gave up 3 bases and J gave up 2 bases, with 13 bases separating them. Germline lookup yields CDR1 MGHRA and CDR2 YSYEKL. CDR3 length: 15 amino acids. DNA for the CDR3: TGCGCCAGCAGCCACCCGGCCAGGGGAAACACTGAAGCTTTCTTT. Amino acids: CASSHPARGNTEAFF.

A note on this clone: The junction shows a germline mismatch at one end, possibly a read error. This rearrangement joins TRBV6-1 to TRBJ2-5; 9 nucleotides align to TRBD1. The J call is in doubt because the DNA end fits TRBJ2-7 better. The CDR3 extends over 15 amino acids. Germline CDR1 reads MNHNS; CDR2 reads SASEGT. CDR3 protein: CASREDRGTSYEQYF. The CDR3 bases are TGTGCCAGCAGGGAAGACAGGGGGACCTCCTACGAGCAGTACTTC.

The chain joins TRBV5-1 to TRBJ1-4; weak D call: TRBD1 (6 bases). The CDR3 spans 14 residues. Germline V lookup: CDR1 SGHRS, CDR2 YFSETQ. Trimming took off 4 bases at V and 4 bases at J, with 11 bases between the two ends. The CDR3 loop reads CASSPLDSNEKLFF. CDR3 sequence (DNA): TGCGCCAGCAGCCCATTGGACAGTAATGAAAAACTGTTTTTT.

The chain uses TRBV11-3 and TRBJ1-2; perhaps TRBD1 as D (6 bases). The ends were cut back, 5 bases at V and 4 bases at J, with 11 bases in the middle. The CDR3 length is 13 residues. Germline V gives CDR1 SGHNT, CDR2 YENEEA. CDR3 loop: CASSPRGSYGYTF. CDR3 coding DNA: TGTGCCAGCAGCCCCAGGGGTTCCTATGGCTACACCTTC.

The chain couples TRBV15 to TRBJ1-2, with D unclear. Germline CDR1 LNHNV, CDR2 YYDKDF (reference sequence). Between the trimmed V and J ends, which lost 0 bases and 8 bases, there was a span of 16 bases. This CDR3 comprises 15 residues. The CDR3 nucleotides read TGTGCCACCAGCAGAGATAGGAGGCAGGTAGAAGGCTACACCTTC. Its protein product is CATSRDRRQVEGYTF. Complete variable domain (other parts from reference TRBV15 and TRBJ1-2): DAMVIQNPRYQVTQFGKPVTLSCSQTLNHNVMYWYQQKSSQAPKLLFHYYDKDFNNEADTPDNFQSRRPNTSFCFLDIRSPGLGDTAMYLCATSRDRRQVEGYTFGSGTRLTVV.

The chain recombines TRBV5-6 with TRBJ1-1; 11 positions match TRBD1. Germline CDR1 is SGHDT and CDR2 is YYEEEE. The CDR3 length is 15 residues. Trimming at V came to 4 bases and at J to 4 bases, leaving 6 bases not matched to a gene. The CDR3 DNA follows: TGTGCCAGCAGCCGACCCGGGACAGGGGGCACTGAAGCTTTCTTT. It specifies CASSRPGTGGTEAFF.

CDR3 loop: CASSRDAGLAVSTDTQYF. DNA of the CDR3: TGTGCCAGCAGCCGGGACGCGGGACTAGCGGTTAGCACAGATACGCAGTATTTT. The genes are TRBV7-3 and TRBJ2-3, with 11 positions matching TRBD2. Germline V gives CDR1 SGHTA, CDR2 FQGTGA. The CDR3 is 18 amino acids. The V gene end was trimmed by 5 bases and the J gene end by 0 bases; junction bases not matched to a gene: 10.

This chain links TRBV6-1 with TRBJ2-5; tentative D call: TRBD2 (7 bases). Germline V gives CDR1 MNHNS, CDR2 SASEGT. The CDR3 contains 15 residues. Trimming cost V 5 bases and J 4 bases, with 17 bases left between them. The CDR3 DNA sequence: TGTGCCAGCAGTTCCGGAGGGGGAGGGCCAGAGACCCAGTACTTC. It is translated as CASSSGGGGPETQYF.

The chain has TRBV27 and TRBJ2-1, with 12 bases fitting TRBD1. The CDR3 has 14 amino acids. The J segment lost 6 bases and the V segment lost 6 bases, leaving 3 bases of the junction unmatched. The germline gives CDR1 MNHEY, CDR2 SMNVEV (reference sequence). The CDR3 loop reads CASSWDRGLNEQFF. The DNA for the CDR3 is TGTGCCAGCAGCTGGGACAGGGGGCTCAATGAGCAGTTCTTC.

The chain uses TRBV11-2 and TRBJ1-1; the D gene is possibly TRBD1 (6 bases). Germline CDR1 reads SGHAT; CDR2 reads FQNNGV. The CDR3 extends over 14 amino acids. The V end was cut by 1 base, the J end by 3 bases, with 9 bases between. CDR3 bases: TGTGCCAGCAGCTTAGGGGGGGGGCACACTGAAGCTTTCTTT. Residues: CASSLGGGHTEAFF. Using reference TRBV11-2 and TRBJ1-1 for the parts outside the CDR3, the full variable domain is EAGVAQSPRYKIIEKRQSVAFWCNPISGHATLYWYQQILGQGPKLLIQFQNNGVVDDSQLPKDRFSAERLKGVDSTLKIQPAKLEDSAVYLCASSLGGGHTEAFFGQGTRLTVV.

The chain recombines TRBV5-4 with TRBJ2-3, with D unclear. The CDR3 consists of 14 residues. The germline V gene encodes CDR1 SGHNT and CDR2 YYREEE (reference sequence). Trimming took off 4 bases at V and 0 bases at J, with 9 bases between the two ends. CDR3 loop: CASSDPTSTDTQYF. CDR3 DNA sequence: TGTGCCAGCAGCGACCCGACTAGCACAGATACGCAGTATTTT.

The gene calls are TRBV19 and TRBJ1-1, with 10 bases identical to TRBD1. The V gene end was trimmed by 7 bases and the J gene end by 4 bases; junction bases not matched to a gene: 3. Germline V lookup: CDR1 LNHDA, CDR2 SQIVND (reference sequence). The CDR3 is 13 residues long. CDR3 amino acids: CASTDRGLTEAFF. The CDR3 region has the DNA TGTGCCAGTACCGACAGGGGGCTCACTGAAGCTTTCTTT.

V is TRBV5-1 and J is TRBJ2-3; 12 bases align to TRBD1. This CDR3 has 19 amino acids. Germline V CDR1 and CDR2: SGHRS, YFSETQ. V dropped 0 bases and J dropped 0; count of bases not matched to a gene: 8. The CDR3 region has the DNA TGCGCCAGCAGCTTGGCACCGGGACAGGGGGCCCCTAGCACAGATACGCAGTATTTT. Its translation: CASSLAPGQGAPSTDTQYF.